This T cell receptor (gamma chain) was recorded in a study of γδ T cells in repeated Plasmodium falciparum infection. Regarding the study as a whole: Vdelta2-negative gammadelta repertoires, largely Vdelta1+, seemingly showed infection-driven waves of new clonal selection.

In this sample, this clone turned up a few times. Antigen specificity is unknown. A far larger clone lies a single base away; this is likely a read error. In the same sample, other DNA sequences code for this CDR3. TCRdb ran CATT on the multiplex PCR reads. Of approximately 32,000 gamma-chain clones in the sample, approximately 1.5% were seen once. CDR1 EGSTGY and CDR2 YDSYTSSV come from the germline V gene. This CDR3 region has 12 residues. J gave up 3 bases and V 5 bases, and 4 bases lay outside the gene matches. Bulk repertoires came from Vgamma9/Vdelta2+ or Vdelta2-negative gammadelta T cells flow-sorted from PBMC.

This TCR was recovered from a pool of human donors (malaria-infected and uninfected, not separated). Sequenced material: gamma-delta T cells from blood. V and J are TRGV4 and TRGJ1 or TRGJ2. Here the J gene came from matching the DNA to germline, since TCRdb omits it. The CDR3 sequence is CATWVRYYKKLF. CDR3 DNA: TGTGCCACCTGGGTACGTTATTATAAGAAACTCTTT.